Listed below are T cell receptor beta chains from one sample, sequenced in a study of beta chain features in type 1 diabetes. Using immunoSEQ multiplex PCR, the repertoire was profiled, and TCRdb retains in-frame clones only, with some absent. The data contain about 360,000 clones, 10% to 15% of them singletons. Sequencing was performed on naive CD4+ T cells from blood. The receptors here all came from a man in his late teens or twenties in good health. Each CDR3 is given with its conserved first and last residue. The D gene is left open where the match is weak. Where a row states a size, it is once, few, many or the class of an expanded clone; other rows omit it.

>TRBJ2-7|few|.|TRBV5-8
TGTGCCAGCAGCAAACCGCCGGAGATTGGCGAGCAGTACTTC
CASSKPPEIGEQYF
>TRBJ2-1|.|TRBD2|TRBV19
TGTGCCAGTAGTACGGGGACTAACCCATCAGACCTGCAGTTCTTC
CASSTGTNPSDLQFF
>TRBJ1-5|.|.|TRBV7-9
TGTGCCAGCAGAAAGAGGCTGGGGCATCAGCCCCAGCATTTT
CASRKRLGHQPQHF
>TRBJ2-2|.|.|TRBV18
TGTGCCAGCTCACCATTAAGGGACACCTACACCGGGGAGCTGTTTTTT
CASSPLRDTYTGELFF
>TRBJ1-1|.|.|TRBV5-5
TGTGCCAGCTGGGGGGGGAACACTGAAGCTTTCTTT
CASWGGNTEAFF
>TRBJ2-1|few|TRBD2|TRBV15
TGTGCCACCAGCAGAGAGGCTAGCGGGGTGACCTACAATGAGCAGTTCTTC
CATSREASGVTYNEQFF
>TRBJ1-6|few|.|TRBV30
TGTGCCTGGAGTGTACGACTCCGTTCACCCCTCCACTTT
CAWSVRLRSPLHF
>TRBJ1-1|few|TRBD1|TRBV6-1
TGTGCCAGCAGAGGGACAGGTAGGGACACTGAAGCTTTCTTT
CASRGTGRDTEAFF
>TRBJ1-5|few|TRBD1|TRBV28
TGTGCCAGCAGTTCCGGACAGGGCTTACAGCCCCAGCATTTT
CASSSGQGLQPQHF
>TRBJ1-6|.|.|TRBV30
TGTGCCTGGGCGGACAGTTCACCCCTCCACTTT
CAWADSSPLHF
>TRBJ1-6|.|TRBD1|TRBV6-5
TGTGCCAGCAGTGGACAGGGTGGTTCACCCCTCCACTTT
CASSGQGGSPLHF
>TRBJ1-5|.|.|TRBV15
TGTGCCACCAGCAGAGTTGGGGTTGGCAGGCAGGGGAGCAATCAGCCCCAGCATTTT
CATSRVGVGRQGSNQPQHF
>TRBJ2-7|.|.|TRBV28
TGTGCCAGCAGTCCCCCGACCGGGAGCTACGAGCAGTACTTC
CASSPPTGSYEQYF
>TRBJ2-3|few|TRBD1|TRBV4-2
TGTGCCAGCAGCTTCCACAGGGGGCGAGGCACAGATACGCAGTATTTT
CASSFHRGRGTDTQYF
>TRBJ2-1|.|.|TRBV6-5
TGTGCCAGCAGTTGGGACGGGAGCTCCTACAATGAGCAGTTCTTC
CASSWDGSSYNEQFF
>TRBJ2-3|few|.|TRBV5-4
TGTGCCAGCAGCTTGGGACAGTCCCTTAGCACAGATACGCAGTATTTT
CASSLGQSLSTDTQYF
>TRBJ1-1|few|.|TRBV7-6
TGTGCCAGCAGCTTAGATCTGGGGGGGCCCACTGAAGCTTTCTTT
CASSLDLGGPTEAFF
>TRBJ1-1|.|TRBD1|TRBV29-1
TGCAGCGTACAGGGGGTTTCGGGCACTGAAGCTTTCTTT
CSVQGVSGTEAFF
>TRBJ2-3|.|.|TRBV5-4
TGTGCCAGCAGCTTTTCAGGGACAGATACGCAGTATTTT
CASSFSGTDTQYF
>TRBJ2-1|.|TRBD2|TRBV7-6
TGTGCCAGCAGCCTAGCGGGGGCACACAATGAGCAGTTCTTC
CASSLAGAHNEQFF
>TRBJ2-1|few|.|TRBV14
TGTGCCAGCAGCCTAATATCGGAGACTGAGCAGTTCTTC
CASSLISETEQFF
>TRBJ1-4|.|.|TRBV28
TGTGCCAGCAGTTTCTCGGGGGGCGTTAATGAAAAACTGTTTTTT
CASSFSGGVNEKLFF
>TRBJ2-5|.|.|TRBV29-1
TGCAGCGTTCCTACAGTCCAAGAGACCCAGTACTTC
CSVPTVQETQYF
>TRBJ2-7|few|TRBD2|TRBV5-1
TGCGCCAGCAGCTTGGTACCTAGCGGGAGGGCCCACGAGCAGTACTTC
CASSLVPSGRAHEQYF
>TRBJ2-7|.|.|TRBV10-3
TGTGCCACACGACAGGCTTACGAGCAGTACTTC
CATRQAYEQYF
>TRBJ2-7|.|TRBD1|TRBV7-2
TGTGCCAGCAGCCCCCGGGACAGCATCTACGAGCAGTACTTC
CASSPRDSIYEQYF
>TRBJ2-1|few|.|TRBV25-1
TGTGCCAGCAGCCTATCCAGGGATTACAATGAGCAGTTCTTC
CASSLSRDYNEQFF
>TRBJ1-3|.|.|TRBV18
TGTGCCAGCTCACCTGGTCCAGGGCTGCCCTCTGGAAACACCATATATTTT
CASSPGPGLPSGNTIYF
>TRBJ2-6|.|.|TRBV18
TGTGCCAGCTCACCAGTCACAGTCGGGGGAGGGGCCAACGTCCTGACTTTC
CASSPVTVGGGANVLTF
>TRBJ1-2|.|.|TRBV5-8
TGTGCCAGCAGCTTGCGGGTCTACTATGGCTACACCTTC
CASSLRVYYGYTF
>TRBJ1-5|.|.|TRBV27
TGTGCCAGCAGTTCCGGTCATCAGCCCCAGCATTTT
CASSSGHQPQHF
>TRBJ2-2|few|.|TRBV5-4
TGTGCCAGCAGCTCTCAGACTAGGAGGACCGGGGAGCTGTTTTTT
CASSSQTRRTGELFF
>TRBJ2-7|.|.|TRBV30
TGTGCCTGGAGCCCAAACAGTTTCTACGAGCAGTACTTC
CAWSPNSFYEQYF
>TRBJ1-1|few|.|TRBV6-6
TGTGCCAGCAGTTACAGCAGGGGCACTGAAGCTTTCTTT
CASSYSRGTEAFF
>TRBJ2-3|.|.|TRBV19
TGTGCCAGTAGTCTCGGGACTGCCACAGATACGCAGTATTTT
CASSLGTATDTQYF
>TRBJ2-3|.|.|TRBV4-3
TGCGCCAGCAGCCCTGGGCCAAGCACAGATACGCAGTATTTT
CASSPGPSTDTQYF
>TRBJ1-2|.|.|TRBV5-1
TGCGCCAGCAGCTTGGAATGGGGGGACTATGGCTACACCTTC
CASSLEWGDYGYTF
>TRBJ2-5|few|TRBD1|TRBV5-6
TGTGCCAGCAGCTTGGGGGCCCAGACAGGGTTTGGTGAGACCCAGTACTTC
CASSLGAQTGFGETQYF
>TRBJ2-2|.|TRBD2|TRBV9
TGTGCCAGCAGCCCCGCCGGGACTAGCGGGAGGCGTTCCACCGGGGAGCTGTTTTTT
CASSPAGTSGRRSTGELFF
>TRBJ1-2|.|.|TRBV6-5
TGTGCCAGCAGTTCCCGGGAGGGCTATGGCTACACCTTC
CASSSREGYGYTF
>TRBJ2-2|.|.|TRBV18
TGTGCCAGCTCACCACTAGAAGGGAGAGGGAAGACCGGGGAGCTGTTTTTT
CASSPLEGRGKTGELFF
>TRBJ1-5|once|.|TRBV6-5
TGTGCCAGCACCGGGACAAATAGCAATCAGCCCCAGCATTTT
CASTGTNSNQPQHF
>TRBJ2-5|.|TRBD2|TRBV27
TGTGCCAGCAGTTTGGCGGGAGGGAGGGAGACCCAGTACTTC
CASSLAGGRETQYF
>TRBJ1-1|.|.|TRBV5-1
TGCGCCAGCAGCTTGAGCAGGATGAACACTGAAGCTTTCTTT
CASSLSRMNTEAFF
>TRBJ2-1|.|TRBD2|TRBV5-4
TGTGCCAGCAACTTCTTTAGCGGGGGGATGGGGAATGAGCAGTTCTTC
CASNFFSGGMGNEQFF
>TRBJ2-7|.|TRBD2|TRBV28
TGTGCCAGCAGTTTATCACAACATTCCGGGACTAGCGGAAACTACTCCTACGAGCAGTACTTC
CASSLSQHSGTSGNYSYEQYF
>TRBJ2-3|few|TRBD2|TRBV7-3
TGTGCCAGCAGCTTAAGACTAGCGGGGGTCACAGATACGCAGTATTTT
CASSLRLAGVTDTQYF
>TRBJ2-7|.|TRBD1|TRBV18
TGTGCCAGCTCACTGGGACAGGGGGCATCCTACGAGCAGTACTTC
CASSLGQGASYEQYF
>TRBJ2-5|few|TRBD2|TRBV7-9
TGTGCCAGCAGTCCAAGGACTAGCGGGGGGCAAGAGACCCAGTACTTC
CASSPRTSGGQETQYF
>TRBJ2-7|.|TRBD2|TRBV7-9
TGTGCCAGCAGCTTAAGTAGACTAGCGGGAGACGAGCAGTACTTC
CASSLSRLAGDEQYF
>TRBJ2-7|.|TRBD2|TRBV30
TGTGCCGGAACGACTAGCGGGATGTCGGAGCAGTACTTC
CAGTTSGMSEQYF
>TRBJ2-2|few|.|TRBV19
TGTGCCAGTAGCGCCCGTCCGGGACAAACAGCGGGGGAGCTGTTTTTT
CASSARPGQTAGELFF
>TRBJ2-7|few|TRBD2|TRBV15
TGTGCCACCAGCCCACAACTAGCGGGAGTCTACGAGCAGTACTTC
CATSPQLAGVYEQYF
>TRBJ2-7|few|TRBD1|TRBV6-5
TGTGCCAGCAGTTCCGACAGGGGGATCTACGAGCAGTACTTC
CASSSDRGIYEQYF
>TRBJ1-6|.|.|TRBV7-6
TGTGCCAGCAGCTTATATCGGTCTTCACCCCTCCACTTT
CASSLYRSSPLHF
>TRBJ2-1|.|TRBD2|TRBV4-1
TGCGCCAGCAGCCCCGGCGGGCTAGCGGGGCTGGTTAATGAGCAGTTCTTC
CASSPGGLAGLVNEQFF
>TRBJ2-6|.|.|TRBV14
TGTGCCAGCAGCCAAAGAAGGGGTCGTTATGGGGCCAACGTCCTGACTTTC
CASSQRRGRYGANVLTF
>TRBJ2-1|.|.|TRBV4-1
TGCGCCAGCAGCCAATCCGGAGCGGGCCGGTTCGATGAGCAGTTCTTC
CASSQSGAGRFDEQFF
>TRBJ2-2|few|TRBD1|TRBV7-2
TGTGCCAGCAGCTACGGGACAGCGAACACCGGGGAGCTGTTTTTT
CASSYGTANTGELFF
>TRBJ2-3|few|.|TRBV5-1
TGCGCCAGCAGCTCCGAACCTAGCGTTCGCCGCACAGATACGCAGTATTTT
CASSSEPSVRRTDTQYF